This T cell receptor beta chain originates from a study of blood T cell repertoires in COVID-19. Data came from immunoSEQ multiplex PCR; TCRdb stores just in-frame clones and leaves some out. In the table there are over 150,000 clones, under 80% of which are singletons. CDR3 length equals 13 residues. Germline V lookup: CDR1 SGHTA, CDR2 FQGNSA. Trimming at V came to 5 bases and at J to 4 bases, leaving 3 bases not matched to a gene. Note on this clone: The sample has other DNA sequences that encode this CDR3 too.

The clonotype comes from a woman aged 45-65 years with acute or convalescent COVID-19. The chain couples TRBV7-2 to TRBJ2-7, with 9 bases matching TRBD1. The sequenced material came from peripheral blood. For the CDR3, the DNA is TGTGCCAGCAGCCGGGACAGGGCGTACGAGCAGTACTTC. Translated: CASSRDRAYEQYF. The entire variable domain, with the rest obtained from reference TRBV7-2 and TRBJ2-7, is as follows: GAGVSQSPSNKVTEKGKDVELRCDPISGHTALYWYRQSLGQGLEFLIYFQGNSAPDKSGLPSDRFSAERTGGSVSTLTIQRTQQEDSAVYLCASSRDRAYEQYFGPGTRLTVT.